Listed below are T cell receptor beta chains from one sample, sequenced in a study of blood T cell repertoires in COVID-19. Libraries were prepared by immunoSEQ multiplex PCR; TCRdb keeps only in-frame clonotypes and omits some of them. The sample has under 110,000 clones, about three quarters seen once. The sample taken for sequencing was peripheral blood. These TCRs come from a man older than 75 with COVID-19, enrolled during active disease. Each CDR3 is given with its conserved first and last residue. The D gene is left open where the match is weak. Size is stated for part of the rows, as once, few or many counts, or as a class when the clone is expanded.

J,V,size,D,CDR3,DNA
TRBJ1-2,TRBV6-2/TRBV6-3,-,TRBD1,CASSYGQGDNYGYTF,TGTGCCAGCAGTTACGGTCAGGGGGACAACTATGGCTACACCTTC
TRBJ2-5,TRBV4-1,-,-,CASSHHPQRNNQETQYF,TGCGCCAGCAGCCATCATCCCCAGCGGAACAACCAAGAGACCCAGTACTTC
TRBJ1-3,TRBV28,-,-,CASSLFSTGSGNTIYF,TGTGCCAGCAGTTTATTTTCGACAGGCTCTGGAAACACCATATATTTT
TRBJ2-7,TRBV4-3,-,TRBD2,CASSHTGTSYEQYF,TGCGCCAGCAGCCATACCGGGACTAGCTACGAGCAGTACTTC
TRBJ2-1,TRBV4-3,-,-,CASSQDFQGSYNEQFF,TGCGCCAGCAGCCAAGATTTCCAGGGGTCCTACAATGAGCAGTTCTTC
TRBJ1-1,TRBV11-2,-,-,CASSFYRDTEAFF,TGTGCCAGCAGCTTTTACAGGGACACTGAAGCTTTCTTT
TRBJ1-2,TRBV5-1,-,TRBD1,CASSLTRTGGAESSNYGYTF,TGCGCCAGCAGCCTAACCCGGACAGGGGGCGCCGAAAGTTCTAACTATGGCTACACCTTC
TRBJ2-1,TRBV18,-,-,CASSRSDGVNEQFF,TGTGCCAGCTCGCGTTCTGACGGGGTGAATGAGCAGTTCTTC
TRBJ2-5,TRBV14,-,-,CASSPWTEETQYF,TGTGCCAGCAGCCCCTGGACAGAAGAGACCCAGTACTTC
TRBJ1-2,TRBV7-3,-,-,CASSPPGRGLCVDGYTF,TGTGCCAGCAGCCCGCCAGGCAGGGGCCTTTGTGTTGATGGCTACACCTTC
TRBJ2-6,TRBV29-1,-,-,CSVEGPLTTSGANVLTF,TGCAGCGTTGAGGGGCCTCTCACCACCTCTGGGGCCAACGTCCTGACTTTC
TRBJ2-2,TRBV7-3,-,TRBD1,CASSLTGTGGNTGELFF,TGTGCCAGCAGCTTAACGGGGACAGGGGGGAACACCGGGGAGCTGTTTTTT
TRBJ2-3,TRBV7-9,-,-,CASSKSAAGDTQYF,TGTGCCAGCAGCAAATCGGCTGCGGGAGATACGCAGTATTTT
TRBJ2-7,TRBV3-1/TRBV3-2,-,-,CASRPRADSYEQYF,TGTGCCAGCCGCCCCAGGGCCGACTCCTACGAGCAGTACTTC
TRBJ2-1,TRBV11-2,-,TRBD2,CASSFGTSGYNEQFF,TGTGCCAGCAGCTTCGGGACTAGCGGGTACAATGAGCAGTTCTTC
TRBJ2-7,TRBV6-5,-,TRBD1,CASSLQGVTPYEQYF,TGTGCCAGCAGTCTACAGGGGGTTACCCCCTACGAGCAGTACTTC
TRBJ1-1,TRBV12-3/TRBV12-4,-,TRBD1,CASSLGPGTGAFF,TGTGCCAGCAGTTTAGGGCCCGGGACAGGAGCTTTCTTT
TRBJ1-3,TRBV15,-,-,CATSREVRENTIYF,TGTGCCACCAGCAGAGAAGTACGGGAAAACACCATATATTTT
TRBJ2-1,TRBV18,few,TRBD2,CASSPTSAYNEQFF,TGTGCCAGCTCACCAACTAGCGCCTACAATGAGCAGTTCTTC
TRBJ1-6,TRBV24-1,-,-,CATSDETENSPLHF,TGTGCCACCAGTGATGAAACAGAAAATTCACCCCTCCACTTT
TRBJ1-4,TRBV5-1,-,TRBD1,CASSQGQGARREKLFF,TGCGCCAGCAGCCAGGGACAGGGGGCGAGGAGGGAAAAACTGTTTTTT
TRBJ2-7,TRBV5-4,-,TRBD2,CASSLAASGKYEQYF,TGTGCCAGCAGCTTGGCCGCTAGCGGGAAATACGAGCAGTACTTC
TRBJ2-3,TRBV7-2,-,-,CASSFYGSTDTQYF,TGTGCCAGCAGCTTCTACGGGAGCACAGATACGCAGTATTTT
TRBJ2-7,TRBV6-5,once,-,CASSYDSSHSEQYF,TGTGCCAGCAGTTACGACAGTTCCCATTCCGAGCAGTACTTC
TRBJ1-1,TRBV27,-,TRBD1,CASRTGDNTEAFF,TGTGCCAGCAGGACAGGGGATAACACTGAAGCTTTCTTT
TRBJ1-6,TRBV27,once,-,CASSLTVSAYNSPLHF,TGTGCCAGCAGTTTAACGGTTTCCGCCTATAATTCACCCCTCCACTTT
TRBJ2-1,TRBV10-3,-,-,CAILVVNHPPEFF,TGTGCCATCCTCGTGGTTAACCATCCCCCGGAGTTCTTC
TRBJ2-3,TRBV5-1,few,TRBD2,CASSFTLAGVADTQYF,TGCGCCAGCAGCTTCACCCTAGCGGGAGTGGCAGATACGCAGTATTTT
TRBJ1-4,TRBV28,-,-,CASSLSRRYNEKLFF,TGTGCCAGCAGTTTATCCCGGCGGTATAATGAAAAACTGTTTTTT
TRBJ1-1,TRBV15,few,TRBD1,CATSRVQGAAFF,TGTGCCACCAGCAGGGTACAGGGGGCAGCTTTCTTT
TRBJ2-4,TRBV5-6,-,-,CASSLYSGFAKNIQYF,TGTGCCAGCAGCTTGTATAGCGGATTCGCCAAAAACATTCAGTACTTC
TRBJ1-2,TRBV6-1,-,-,CASSEGADYGYTF,TGTGCCAGCAGTGAGGGGGCAGACTATGGCTACACCTTC
TRBJ2-5,TRBV20-1,-,-,CSAPDWETQYF,TGCAGTGCCCCCGACTGGGAGACCCAGTACTTC
TRBJ1-1,TRBV14,few,-,CASSPLDTWNTEAFF,TGTGCCAGCAGCCCTTTGGACACTTGGAACACTGAAGCTTTCTTT
TRBJ1-2,TRBV28,-,TRBD1,CASSYRTGGHGYTF,TGTGCCAGCAGTTACCGGACAGGGGGCCATGGCTACACCTTC
TRBJ2-7,TRBV27,-,-,CASSLDSRYEQYF,TGTGCCAGCAGTCTGGACAGTCGGTACGAGCAGTACTTC
TRBJ2-5,TRBV28,-,-,CASNLQGRETQYF,TGTGCCAGCAACCTCCAGGGTCGGGAGACCCAGTACTTC
TRBJ2-3,TRBV2,-,TRBD2,CASSGLAGITDTQYF,TGTGCCAGCAGTGGGCTAGCGGGAATCACAGATACGCAGTATTTT
TRBJ1-3,TRBV19,-,-,CASSALRGAGNTIYF,TGTGCCAGTAGTGCCCTTCGGGGTGCTGGAAACACCATATATTTT
TRBJ1-4,TRBV2,-,-,CASSPSQGATNEKLFF,TGTGCCAGCAGTCCAAGCCAGGGTGCAACTAATGAAAAACTGTTTTTT
TRBJ2-2,TRBV3-1/TRBV3-2,-,-,CASSSLSGELFF,TGTGCCAGCAGCTCTCTTTCCGGGGAGCTGTTTTTT
TRBJ2-6,TRBV4-2,-,TRBD2,CASSPGLAGGSSGANVLTF,TGTGCCAGCTCGCCGGGACTAGCGGGAGGTAGCTCTGGGGCCAACGTCCTGACTTTC
TRBJ1-4,TRBV5-1,-,-,CASSLGVGETNEKLFF,TGCGCCAGCAGCTTAGGGGTAGGGGAAACTAATGAAAAACTGTTTTTT
TRBJ1-2,TRBV2,few,-,CASSDPWGGNYGYTF,TGTGCCAGCAGTGATCCTTGGGGGGGTAACTATGGCTACACCTTC
TRBJ1-4,TRBV19,-,TRBD1,CASSISRGKEKLFF,TGTGCCAGTAGTATCTCCAGGGGGAAGGAAAAACTGTTTTTT
TRBJ2-7,TRBV7-9,few,-,CASSSTSTYYEQYF,TGTGCCAGCAGCTCCACTAGTACGTACTACGAGCAGTACTTC
TRBJ2-7,TRBV28,-,TRBD2,CASSLLGLAGNEQYF,TGTGCCAGCAGTTTGCTGGGACTAGCGGGAAACGAGCAGTACTTC
TRBJ2-1,TRBV12-3/TRBV12-4,-,-,CASSPNYNEQFF,TGTGCCAGCAGTCCCAACTACAATGAGCAGTTCTTC
TRBJ2-7,TRBV28,-,-,CASSPGSTYEQYF,TGTGCCAGCAGTCCCGGGTCCACCTACGAGCAGTACTTC
TRBJ2-1,TRBV4-3,once,TRBD2,CASSQAWLSGVYNEQFF,TGCGCCAGCAGCCAAGCCTGGCTCAGCGGGGTCTACAATGAGCAGTTCTTC